This TCR beta chain was observed in a study of T cell changes during pregnancy in multiple sclerosis. Libraries were prepared by immunoSEQ multiplex PCR; TCRdb keeps only in-frame clonotypes and omits some of them. Of tens of thousands of clones listed, 85% to 95% are singletons. Looked up from germline, CDR1 is MGHRA and CDR2 is YSYEKL. The length of the CDR3 is 17 residues. With V trimmed by 0 bases and J by 8 bases, 6 bases remained unmatched. The rearrangement joins TRBV4-1 to TRBJ2-1, with 14 bases matching TRBD2. Sequencing was performed on peripheral blood, taken in the second trimester of pregnancy. The sequence was obtained from a female donor in good health, enrolled as a control in a pregnancy study. CDR3 DNA sequence: TGCGCCAGCAGCCAAGATGGGACTAGCGGGAGTAGGTATGAGCAGTTCTTC. Translating gives CASSQDGTSGSRYEQFF.